What follows is one T cell receptor (beta chain) and its context. A second roughly 6 to 11 cycle PCR used barcoded and J-beta primers. In TCRdb, the 5' RACE reads were re-called with MiXCR into one record per CDR3 protein. The table shows roughly 800,000 distinct CDR3 sequences, with around half occurring only once. This record belongs to a study of blood T cells in healthy people across ages. For the study at large: Capture by template switching was about one barcoded beta molecule per two T cells.

The CDR3 is made up of 14 amino acids. Trimming left V 0 bases short and J 6 bases short, with 9 bases between. CDR1 and CDR2 (germline): SGHRS, YFSETQ. Sequences were obtained from blood. The sequence was obtained from a man older than 75 in good health. This chain links TRBV5-1 with TRBJ2-2; tentative D call: TRBD2 (6 bases). CDR3 sequence: CASSLAWGAGELFF. The DNA of the CDR3 is TGCGCCAGCAGCTTGGCCTGGGGGGCCGGGGAGCTGTTTTTT.